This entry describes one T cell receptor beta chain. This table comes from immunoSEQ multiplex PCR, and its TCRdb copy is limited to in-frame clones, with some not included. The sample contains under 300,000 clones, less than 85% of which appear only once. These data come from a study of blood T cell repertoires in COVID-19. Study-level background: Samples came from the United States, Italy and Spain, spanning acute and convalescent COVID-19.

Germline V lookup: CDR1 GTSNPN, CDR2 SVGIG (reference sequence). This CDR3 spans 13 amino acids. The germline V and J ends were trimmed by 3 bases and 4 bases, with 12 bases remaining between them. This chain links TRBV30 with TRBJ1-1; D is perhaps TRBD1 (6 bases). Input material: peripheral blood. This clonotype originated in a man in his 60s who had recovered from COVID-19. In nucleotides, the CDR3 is TGTGCCTGGAGGCGTAGGGGGGGCACTGAAGCTTTCTTT. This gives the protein CAWRRRGGTEAFF.